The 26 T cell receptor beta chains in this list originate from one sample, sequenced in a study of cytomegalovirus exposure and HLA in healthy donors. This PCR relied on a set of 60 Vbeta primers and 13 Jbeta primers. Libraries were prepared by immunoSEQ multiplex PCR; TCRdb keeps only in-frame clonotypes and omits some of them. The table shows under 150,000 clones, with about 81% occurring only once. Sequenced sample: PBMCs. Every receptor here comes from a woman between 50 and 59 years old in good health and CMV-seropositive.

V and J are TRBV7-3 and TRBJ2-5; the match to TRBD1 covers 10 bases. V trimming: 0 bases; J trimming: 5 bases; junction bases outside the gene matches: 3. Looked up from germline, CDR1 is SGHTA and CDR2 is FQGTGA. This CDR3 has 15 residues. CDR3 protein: CASSLTWTGGETQYF. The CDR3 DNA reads TGTGCCAGCAGCTTAACATGGACAGGGGGGGAGACCCAGTACTTC.

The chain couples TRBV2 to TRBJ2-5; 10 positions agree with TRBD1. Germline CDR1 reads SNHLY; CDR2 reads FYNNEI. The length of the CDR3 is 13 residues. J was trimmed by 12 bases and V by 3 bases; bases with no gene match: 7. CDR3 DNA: TGTGCCAGCAGTGATTACCCCGGACAGGGGGAGTACTTC. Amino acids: CASSDYPGQGEYF.

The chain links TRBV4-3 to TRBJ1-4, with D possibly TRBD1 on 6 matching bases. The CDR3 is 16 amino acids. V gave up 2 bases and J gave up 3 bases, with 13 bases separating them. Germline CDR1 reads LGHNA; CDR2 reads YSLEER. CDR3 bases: TGCGCCAGCAGCCAATCAGGGGCCGGGGCTAATGAAAAACTGTTTTTT. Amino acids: CASSQSGAGANEKLFF.

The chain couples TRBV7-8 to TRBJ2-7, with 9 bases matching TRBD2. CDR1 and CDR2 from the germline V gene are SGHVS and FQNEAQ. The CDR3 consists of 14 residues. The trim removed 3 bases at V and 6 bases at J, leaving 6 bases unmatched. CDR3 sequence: CASSLTSGEGEQYF. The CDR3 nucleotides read TGTGCCAGCAGCTTGACTAGCGGAGAGGGCGAGCAGTACTTC.

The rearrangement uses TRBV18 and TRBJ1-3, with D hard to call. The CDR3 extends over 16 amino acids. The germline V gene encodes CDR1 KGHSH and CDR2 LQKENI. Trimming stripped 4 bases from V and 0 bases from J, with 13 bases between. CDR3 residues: CASSLAVRSSGNTIYF. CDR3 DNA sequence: TGTGCCAGCTCACTCGCAGTCCGCTCCTCTGGAAACACCATATATTTT.

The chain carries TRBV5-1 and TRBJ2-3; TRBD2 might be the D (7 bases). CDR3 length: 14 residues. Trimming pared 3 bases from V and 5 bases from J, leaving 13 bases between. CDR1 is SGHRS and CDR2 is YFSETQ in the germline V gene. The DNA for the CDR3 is TGCGCCAGCAGCTCAGGACAGCGGGAAGATACGCAGTATTTT. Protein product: CASSSGQREDTQYF.

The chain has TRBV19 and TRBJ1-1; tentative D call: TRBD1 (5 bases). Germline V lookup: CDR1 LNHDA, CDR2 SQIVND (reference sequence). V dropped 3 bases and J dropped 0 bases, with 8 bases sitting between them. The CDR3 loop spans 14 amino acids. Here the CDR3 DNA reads TGTGCCAGTAGTATGGGGCGGATGAACACTGAAGCTTTCTTT. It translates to CASSMGRMNTEAFF.

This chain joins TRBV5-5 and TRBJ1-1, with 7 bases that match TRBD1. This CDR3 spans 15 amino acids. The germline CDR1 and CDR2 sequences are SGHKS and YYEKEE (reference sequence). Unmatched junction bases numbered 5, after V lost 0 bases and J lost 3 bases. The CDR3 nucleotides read TGTGCCAGCAGCTTGGGGACAGGAAGGTACACTGAAGCTTTCTTT. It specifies CASSLGTGRYTEAFF. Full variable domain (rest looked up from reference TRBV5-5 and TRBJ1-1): DAGVTQSPTHLIKTRGQQVTLRCSPISGHKSVSWYQQVLGQGPQFIFQYYEKEERGRGNFPDRFSARQFPNYSSELNVNALLLGDSALYLCASSLGTGRYTEAFFGQGTRLTVV.

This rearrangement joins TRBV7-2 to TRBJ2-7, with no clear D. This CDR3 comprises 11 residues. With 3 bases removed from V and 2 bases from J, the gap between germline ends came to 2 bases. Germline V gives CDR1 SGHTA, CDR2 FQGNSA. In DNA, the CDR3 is TGTGCCAGCAGCTTTACCTACGAGCAGTACTTC. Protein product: CASSFTYEQYF.

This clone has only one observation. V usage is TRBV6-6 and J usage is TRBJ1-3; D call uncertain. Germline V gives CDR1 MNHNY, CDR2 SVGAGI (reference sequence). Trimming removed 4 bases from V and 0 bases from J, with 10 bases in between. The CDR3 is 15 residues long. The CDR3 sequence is CASSSPGSSGNTIYF. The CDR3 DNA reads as TGTGCCAGCAGTTCGCCCGGGTCCTCTGGAAACACCATATATTTT.

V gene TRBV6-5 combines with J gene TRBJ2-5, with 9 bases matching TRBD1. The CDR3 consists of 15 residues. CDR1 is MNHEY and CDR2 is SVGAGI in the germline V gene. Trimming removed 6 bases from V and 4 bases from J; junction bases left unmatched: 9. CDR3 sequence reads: CASSYAWTGAETQYF. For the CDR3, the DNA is TGTGCCAGCAGCTACGCGTGGACAGGGGCAGAGACCCAGTACTTC.

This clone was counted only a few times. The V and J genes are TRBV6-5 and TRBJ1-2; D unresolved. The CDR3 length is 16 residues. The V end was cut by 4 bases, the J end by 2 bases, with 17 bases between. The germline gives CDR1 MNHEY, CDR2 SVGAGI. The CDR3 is CASSFGRSYGNYGYTF. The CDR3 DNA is TGTGCCAGCAGTTTCGGCAGGTCCTATGGAAACTATGGCTACACCTTC.

The CDR3 is CASSSDSNSGNTIYF. DNA for the CDR3: TGTGCCAGCAGCTCGGACAGCAACTCTGGAAACACCATATATTTT. V gene TRBV7-9 combines with J gene TRBJ1-3; maybe TRBD1 (6 bases). V shed 4 bases and J shed 0 bases, with 10 bases lying between them. The CDR3 totals 15 residues. Germline V gives CDR1 SEHNR, CDR2 FQNEAQ (reference sequence).

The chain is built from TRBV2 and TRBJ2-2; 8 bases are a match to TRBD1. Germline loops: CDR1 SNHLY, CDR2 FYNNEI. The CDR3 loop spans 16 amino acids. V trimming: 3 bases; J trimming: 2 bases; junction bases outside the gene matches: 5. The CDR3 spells CASSDRGPRNTGELFF. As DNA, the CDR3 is TGTGCCAGCAGTGACAGGGGGCCTAGAAACACCGGGGAGCTGTTTTTT.

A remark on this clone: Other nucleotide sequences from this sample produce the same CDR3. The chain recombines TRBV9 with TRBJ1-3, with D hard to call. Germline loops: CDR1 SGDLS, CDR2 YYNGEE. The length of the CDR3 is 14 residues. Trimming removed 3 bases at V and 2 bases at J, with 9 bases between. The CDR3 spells CASSADLAGNTIYF. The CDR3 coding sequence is TGTGCCAGCAGCGCAGACTTGGCTGGAAACACCATATATTTT.

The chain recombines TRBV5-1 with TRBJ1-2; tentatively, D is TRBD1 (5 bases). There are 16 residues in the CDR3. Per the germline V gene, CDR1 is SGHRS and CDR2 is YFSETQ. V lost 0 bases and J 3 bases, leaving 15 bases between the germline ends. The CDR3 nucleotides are TGCGCCAGCAGCTTGGCCGCCGGGGGGACTCACTATGGCTACACCTTC. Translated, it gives CASSLAAGGTHYGYTF.

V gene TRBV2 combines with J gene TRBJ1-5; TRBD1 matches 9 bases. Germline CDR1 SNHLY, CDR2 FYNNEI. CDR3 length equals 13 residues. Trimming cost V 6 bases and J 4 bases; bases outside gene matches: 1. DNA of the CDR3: TGTGCCAGCAGCGGACAGGGGAATCAGCCCCAGCATTTT. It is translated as CASSGQGNQPQHF.

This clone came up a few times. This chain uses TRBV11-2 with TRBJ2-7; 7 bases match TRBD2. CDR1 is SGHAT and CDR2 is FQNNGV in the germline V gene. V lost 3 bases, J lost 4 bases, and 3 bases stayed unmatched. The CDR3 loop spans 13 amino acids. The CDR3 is CASSLDGGYEQYF. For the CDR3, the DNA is TGTGCCAGCAGCTTGGACGGGGGGTACGAGCAGTACTTC.

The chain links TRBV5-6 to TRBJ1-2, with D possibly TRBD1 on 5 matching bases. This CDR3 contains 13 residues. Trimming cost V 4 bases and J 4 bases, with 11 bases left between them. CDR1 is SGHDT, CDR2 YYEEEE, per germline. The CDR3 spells CASSLTAIYGYTF. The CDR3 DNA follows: TGTGCCAGCAGCCTGACAGCTATCTATGGCTACACCTTC.

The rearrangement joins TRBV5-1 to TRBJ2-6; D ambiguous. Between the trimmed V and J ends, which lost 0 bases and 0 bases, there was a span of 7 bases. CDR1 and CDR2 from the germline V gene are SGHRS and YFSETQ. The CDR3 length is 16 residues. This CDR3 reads CASSLAVISGANVLTF. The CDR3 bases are TGCGCCAGCAGCTTGGCGGTTATCTCTGGGGCCAACGTCCTGACTTTC.

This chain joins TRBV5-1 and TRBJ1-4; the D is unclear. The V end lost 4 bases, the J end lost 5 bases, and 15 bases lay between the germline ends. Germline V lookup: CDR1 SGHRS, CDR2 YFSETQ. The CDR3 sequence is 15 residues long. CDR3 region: CASSRVRGENEKLFF. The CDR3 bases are TGCGCCAGCAGCCGCGTTCGGGGAGAGAATGAAAAACTGTTTTTT.

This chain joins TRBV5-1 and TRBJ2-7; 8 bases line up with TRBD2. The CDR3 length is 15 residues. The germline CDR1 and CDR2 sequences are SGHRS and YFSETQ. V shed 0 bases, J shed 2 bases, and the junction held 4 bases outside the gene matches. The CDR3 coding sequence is TGCGCCAGCAGCTTGGAGTCGGGGGGGACCTACGAGCAGTACTTC. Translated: CASSLESGGTYEQYF.

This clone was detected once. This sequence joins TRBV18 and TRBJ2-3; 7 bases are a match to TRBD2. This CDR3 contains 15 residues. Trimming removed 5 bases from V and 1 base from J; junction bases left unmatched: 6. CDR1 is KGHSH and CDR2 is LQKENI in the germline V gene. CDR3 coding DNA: TGTGCCAGCTCAGAATATAGCGGGCGCACAGATACGCAGTATTTT. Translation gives CASSEYSGRTDTQYF.

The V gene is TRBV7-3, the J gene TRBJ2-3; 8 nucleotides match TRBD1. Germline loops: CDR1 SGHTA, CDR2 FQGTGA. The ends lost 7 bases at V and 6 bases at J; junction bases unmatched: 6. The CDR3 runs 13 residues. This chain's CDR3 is CASKGQGTDTQYF. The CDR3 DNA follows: TGTGCCAGCAAAGGACAGGGAACGGATACGCAGTATTTT.

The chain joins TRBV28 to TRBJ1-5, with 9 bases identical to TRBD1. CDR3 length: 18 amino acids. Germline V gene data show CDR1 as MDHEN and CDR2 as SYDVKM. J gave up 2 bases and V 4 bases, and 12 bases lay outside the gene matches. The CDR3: CASSSGTGFTWGNQPQHF. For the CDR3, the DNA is TGTGCCAGCAGTTCCGGGACAGGGTTCACTTGGGGCAATCAGCCCCAGCATTTT.

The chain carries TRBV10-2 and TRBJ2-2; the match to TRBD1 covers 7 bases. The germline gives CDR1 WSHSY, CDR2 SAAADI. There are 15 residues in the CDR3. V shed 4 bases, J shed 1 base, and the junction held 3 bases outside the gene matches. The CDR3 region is CASSVRQGNTGELFF. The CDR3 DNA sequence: TGCGCCAGCAGTGTTAGACAGGGGAACACCGGGGAGCTGTTTTTT.